A single sample gave rise to the 28 T cell receptor beta chains below, sequenced in a study of T cells in Graves' hyperthyroidism and ophthalmopathy. Regions amplified from RNA transcripts were the TCR beta CDR3 regions. Carried out on the TCR CDR3, a first-round RT-PCR used the HTBI primer set. One entry per CDR3 protein results from TCRdb running MiXCR on the multiplex PCR reads. The data hold about 400,000 distinct CDR3 sequences, with approximately 15% observed a single time. What was sequenced was blood. The source is a woman between 25 and 40 years old with Graves' ophthalmopathy.

The DNA of the CDR3 is TGCAGTGCTAGTGGTCTGAGGGGAGGGAAAGCGGAGACCCAGTACTTC. It is translated as CSASGLRGGKAETQYF. This chain connects TRBV20-1 to TRBJ2-5, with 7 bases matching TRBD2. The V segment lost 3 bases and the J segment 5 bases; nucleotides outside the gene matches: 15. There are 16 residues in the CDR3. Germline V CDR1 and CDR2: DFQATT, SNEGSKA (reference sequence).

CDR3 DNA sequence: TGTGCCAGTAGAGAATCTATACCTAGGGGACGGAGAAATCAGCCCCAGCATTTT. Its protein product is CASRESIPRGRRNQPQHF. This rearrangement joins TRBV19 to TRBJ1-5, with D tentatively TRBD1 (5 bases). The CDR3 loop spans 18 amino acids. V lost 6 bases to trimming and J lost 4 bases, with 25 bases between them. Germline V gene sequence: CDR1 LNHDA, CDR2 SQIVND (reference sequence).

This clonotype was picked up many times. The chain combines TRBV2 with TRBJ2-3; 8 nucleotides line up with TRBD1. The V segment lost 8 bases and the J segment 6 bases; nucleotides outside the gene matches: 7. This CDR3 has 13 amino acids. Germline CDR1 is SNHLY and CDR2 is FYNNEI. CDR3 coding DNA: TGTGCCAGCTCCGACAGGGGAGAGGATACGCAGTATTTT. Translating gives CASSDRGEDTQYF.

The chain couples TRBV10-3 to TRBJ2-2, with D perhaps matching TRBD1 (6 bases). Per germline, CDR1 ENHRY and CDR2 SYGVKD. CDR3 length equals 15 residues. V was shortened by 7 bases and J by 1 base, with 13 bases between the two germline ends. Here the CDR3 DNA reads TGTGCCATCAAACCCCGGGACAAGAACACCGGGGAGCTGTTTTTT. Its translation: CAIKPRDKNTGELFF.

In this sample, this clonotype turned up many times. The rearrangement uses TRBV2 and TRBJ1-1; no clear D gene. There are 10 residues in the CDR3. CDR1 is SNHLY and CDR2 is FYNNEI in the germline V gene. Deletions cut 6 bases from V and 7 bases from J, with 6 bases between. The CDR3 reads CASRSGEAFF. CDR3 in DNA: TGTGCCAGCAGATCCGGTGAAGCTTTCTTT.

This clonotype has ten or more counts. This rearrangement joins TRBV7-9 to TRBJ2-3, with 10 nucleotides matching TRBD1. The germline V gene encodes CDR1 SEHNR and CDR2 FQNEAQ (reference sequence). The CDR3 is 17 residues long. The V and J ends lost 5 bases and 3 bases, in that order; junction bases with no gene match: 11. The CDR3 coding sequence is TGTGCCAGCAGCCACTCCGGGACAGGGGAGGCAACAGATACGCAGTATTTT. Amino acid sequence: CASSHSGTGEATDTQYF.

The genes are TRBV4-1 and TRBJ2-2; TRBD1 agrees at 11 bases. The V gene end was trimmed by 0 bases and the J gene end by 5 bases; junction bases not matched to a gene: 5. The CDR3 runs 17 residues. In germline, CDR1 is MGHRA, CDR2 YSYEKL. CDR3 protein: CASSQEGQGAGTGELFF. The CDR3 DNA is TGCGCCAGCAGCCAAGAAGGACAGGGGGCTGGAACCGGGGAGCTGTTTTTT.

This chain uses TRBV12-3 or TRBV12-4 with TRBJ1-1, with 11 bases matching TRBD1. This CDR3 region has 15 residues. V shed 1 base, J shed 4 bases, and the junction held 2 bases outside the gene matches. The CDR3 here is CASSLGTGGFTEAFF. The CDR3, as DNA: TGTGCCAGCAGTTTAGGGACAGGGGGCTTCACTGAAGCTTTCTTT.

This clonotype was counted between two and nine times. The chain combines TRBV6-1 with TRBJ2-3; D could derive from TRBD1 or TRBD2 (5 bases each). In germline, CDR1 is MNHNS, CDR2 SASEGT. The length of the CDR3 is 15 residues. Trimming pared 0 bases from V and 6 bases from J, leaving 13 bases between. The CDR3 protein is CASSEAHWGSDTQYF. As DNA, the CDR3 is TGTGCCAGCAGTGAAGCGCATTGGGGGAGTGATACGCAGTATTTT.

This clonotype was observed many times. The CDR3 here is CASRSPGGSYGYTF. In nucleotides, the CDR3 is TGTGCCAGCAGAAGCCCCGGGGGGTCCTATGGCTACACCTTC. The J gene is TRBJ1-2, the V gene TRBV11-2; possibly TRBD1 for D (5 bases). The CDR3 sequence is 14 residues long. Trimming took 6 bases from V and 4 from J, leaving 15 bases between them. Germline values: CDR1 SGHAT, CDR2 FQNNGV.

This chain connects TRBV20-1 to TRBJ1-2, with D possibly being TRBD1 (5 bases). Germline lookup yields CDR1 DFQATT and CDR2 SNEGSKA (reference sequence). This CDR3 has 13 amino acids. Trimming stripped 6 bases from V and 7 bases from J, with 18 bases between. As DNA, the CDR3 is TGCAGTGCCGCCCGACAGACAATAGTTGGCTACACCTTC. Encoded protein: CSAARQTIVGYTF.

This clonotype was seen ten or more times. CDR3 DNA sequence: TGTGCCTCACAGGGGTTTGGTCAGCCCCAGCATTTT. Translating gives CASQGFGQPQHF. This rearrangement joins TRBV2 to TRBJ1-5, with 7 bases matching TRBD1. This CDR3 is 12 amino acids long. Losses at the gene ends were 11 bases for V and 6 bases for J; bases not matched to a gene: 7. The V gene's germline CDR1 is SNHLY and CDR2 FYNNEI.

The chain uses TRBV19 and TRBJ1-3; TRBD1 might be the D (5 bases). The V end lost 3 bases, the J end lost 3 bases, and 12 bases lay between the germline ends. Germline CDR1 and CDR2: LNHDA and SQIVND (reference sequence). The CDR3 is made up of 15 amino acids. CDR3 loop: CASSIGTIRGNTIYF. In DNA form, the CDR3 reads TGTGCCAGTAGTATCGGGACGATACGTGGAAACACCATATATTTT.

Only a few counts were recorded for this clonotype. V and J are TRBV12-3 or TRBV12-4 and TRBJ1-6; TRBD1 agrees at 7 bases. The CDR3 is 15 amino acids. V trimming: 5 bases; J trimming: 7 bases; junction bases outside the gene matches: 8. In DNA form, the CDR3 reads TGTGCCAGCAGTACGACAGGGATGAGGAATTCACCCCTCCACTTT. The encoded protein is CASSTTGMRNSPLHF.

The chain employs TRBV12-5 and TRBJ2-1; D remains unclear. This CDR3 has 14 residues. V gave up 6 bases and J gave up 6 bases, with 15 bases separating them. Per germline, CDR1 LGHNT and CDR2 FRNRAP. The CDR3 DNA is TGTGCTAGTGGCTTGATGCTTAGCAGCAATGAGCAGTTCTTC. Protein: CASGLMLSSNEQFF.

To note about this clonotype: At one of its ends the junction is not consistent with the germline gene, which may arise from a read error. The rearrangement links TRBV9 to TRBJ2-1; 9 positions agree with TRBD2. The CDR3 is 16 residues long. Germline V CDR1 and CDR2: SGDLS, YYNGEE. This chain's CDR3 is CASSVGPGLAEKEQSF. As DNA, the CDR3 is TGTGCCAGCAGCGTAGGTCCGGGACTAGCTGAAAAGGAGCAGTCCTTC.

This clonotype was seen ten or more times. The CDR3 nucleotides are TGCAGTGCTCTTAGCGGGGGGCCCCGCTCCTACGAGCAGTACTTC. Its translation: CSALSGGPRSYEQYF. The J gene is TRBJ2-7, the V gene TRBV20-1, with 10 bases that match TRBD2. Germline trimming cut 5 bases from V and 0 bases from J; bases unmatched to any gene: 7. Germline-derived CDR1 and CDR2 are DFQATT and SNEGSKA (reference sequence). The CDR3 covers 15 residues.

This clonotype came up many times. The gene calls are TRBV28 and TRBJ1-6; tentative D call: TRBD1 (6 bases). Looked up from germline, CDR1 is MDHEN and CDR2 is SYDVKM. This CDR3 has 18 amino acids. V lost 8 bases and J 2 bases, leaving 22 bases between the germline ends. Here the CDR3 reads CASCCDTRTAAYNSPLHF. CDR3 sequence (DNA): TGTGCCAGCTGCTGTGACACCAGGACAGCCGCCTATAATTCACCCCTCCACTTT. The full variable domain, with the rest looked up from reference TRBV28 and TRBJ1-6, is DVKVTQSSRYLVKRTGEKVFLECVQDMDHENMFWYRQDPGLGLRLIYFSYDVKMKEKGDIPEGYSVSREKKERFSLILESASTNQTSMYLCASCCDTRTAAYNSPLHFGNGTRLTVT.

This clonotype was picked up many times. The V and J genes are TRBV20-1 and TRBJ1-5, with D tentatively TRBD1 (6 bases). Per germline, CDR1 DFQATT and CDR2 SNEGSKA (reference sequence). This CDR3 spans 15 amino acids. Trimming removed 1 base at V and 6 bases at J, with 16 bases between. CDR3 residues: CSARATTGSGQPQHF. The CDR3 nucleotides are TGCAGTGCTAGAGCAACAACAGGGTCCGGTCAGCCCCAGCATTTT.

The chain combines TRBV6-9 with TRBJ2-3, with D possibly called TRBD1 or TRBD2 (6 bases each). The CDR3 covers 14 residues. The V and J ends lost 3 bases and 4 bases respectively, with 11 bases between them. Germline V CDR1 and CDR2: MNHGY, SVAAGI. The CDR3 reads CASSYFGGADTQYF. As DNA, the CDR3 is TGTGCCAGCAGTTACTTCGGGGGCGCAGATACGCAGTATTTT.

This clonotype was counted many times. The chain couples TRBV28 to TRBJ2-7; D uncertain. The CDR3 runs to 13 residues. The germline gives CDR1 MDHEN, CDR2 SYDVKM. Deletions cut 5 bases from V and 3 bases from J, with 11 bases between. Written as DNA, the CDR3 is TGTGCCAGCAGTCTCCCCGCAGGCTACGAGCAGTACTTC. As protein: CASSLPAGYEQYF.

This clonotype has a handful of counts. The genes are TRBV20-1 and TRBJ2-5; no reliable D call. Trimming removed 3 bases from V and 9 bases from J, with 20 bases in between. Germline CDR1 and CDR2: DFQATT and SNEGSKA (reference sequence). There are 14 residues in the CDR3. The CDR3 region is CSASTLRLNEPQYF. The CDR3 region has the DNA TGCAGTGCTAGCACTTTGCGGCTTAATGAGCCCCAGTACTTC.

This clonotype was counted ten times or more. J is TRBJ2-7 and V is TRBV18; TRBD2 agrees at 8 bases. The CDR3 loop spans 15 amino acids. In germline, CDR1 is KGHSH, CDR2 LQKENI. The V and J ends lost 3 bases and 2 bases, in that order; junction bases with no gene match: 6. Here the CDR3 reads CASSPRRTSTYEQYF. As DNA, the CDR3 is TGTGCCAGCTCACCCCGCCGGACTAGCACCTACGAGCAGTACTTC.

The genes are TRBV20-1 and TRBJ1-4; D is unresolved. V dropped 5 bases and J dropped 4 bases, with 11 bases sitting between them. Germline-derived CDR1 and CDR2 are DFQATT and SNEGSKA (reference sequence). The CDR3 is 13 residues long. This chain's CDR3 is CSAPDGVNEKLFF. CDR3 DNA sequence: TGCAGTGCTCCCGACGGCGTTAATGAAAAACTGTTTTTT.

On this clonotype: Likely a read error: the CDR3 ends without its conserved phenylalanine or tryptophan. This chain links TRBV2 with TRBJ2-2, with 8 bases aligning to TRBD2. Per germline, CDR1 SNHLY and CDR2 FYNNEI. This CDR3 comprises 15 residues. After removal of 3 bases from V and 6 bases from J, the junction contained 6 bases not matched to a gene. DNA of the CDR3: TGTGCCAGCAGTGAGAATCGCGGGGGGTCCGGGGAGCTGTTTCTT. It translates to CASSENRGGSGELFL.

This clonotype was counted many times. The J gene is TRBJ1-5, the V gene TRBV2; maybe TRBD1 (6 bases). The CDR3 covers 15 residues. V was shortened by 4 bases and J by 7 bases, with 17 bases between the two germline ends. Germline CDR1 SNHLY, CDR2 FYNNEI. The CDR3 reads CASSVSTGGMQPQHF. The CDR3 nucleotides read TGTGCCAGCAGTGTCTCGACAGGTGGTATGCAGCCCCAGCATTTT.

The rearrangement uses TRBV5-4 and TRBJ1-5; no clear D gene. V was trimmed by 0 bases and J by 11 bases, leaving 12 bases between them. This CDR3 is built from 13 residues. Germline V gene data show CDR1 as SGHNT and CDR2 as YYREEE (reference sequence). Written as DNA, the CDR3 is TGTGCCAGCAGCTTGGACGGATCAGTGGCCCAGCATTTT. Encoded protein: CASSLDGSVAQHF.

This clonotype was detected ten times or more. The J gene is TRBJ2-7, the V gene TRBV7-9; the match to TRBD1 covers 9 bases. From germline, CDR1 is SEHNR and CDR2 FQNEAQ (reference sequence). The CDR3 loop spans 20 amino acids. V shed 1 base and J 7 bases; nucleotides not matched to a gene: 23. The CDR3: CASSLEWTHLPGTGLLEQYF. The CDR3, as DNA: TGTGCCAGCAGCTTAGAGTGGACTCATCTTCCCGGGACAGGGCTTTTGGAGCAGTACTTC.